This record covers a single T cell receptor (beta chain). Its target is unknown. The sample originates from a study of T cell responses to AZD1222 COVID-19 vaccine. Whole-study context: Second doses at about 4 or about 12 weeks were pooled. Study-wide results and caveats: Possibly, clonal diversity was underestimated; donors were largely white British and included more females. Per reports, nearly half of all spike-specific TCRs target regions that are unmutated in variants. When two AZD1222 doses had been given, Spike-specific TCR breadth and depth rose.

This CDR3 is built from 15 residues. V shed 2 bases and J 5 bases; nucleotides not matched to a gene: 4. Germline V gene sequence: CDR1 SGHRS, CDR2 YFSETQ. Assay used: immunoSEQ multiplex PCR; TCRdb lists only in-frame clones, some missing. The sample yields some 90,000 clones, 80% to 90% seen once. The chain has TRBV5-1 and TRBJ1-4, with 9 bases identical to TRBD1. This clonotype originated in an adult in good health. Source: peripheral blood, taken on day 0 of AZD1222 vaccination. CDR3 DNA: TGCGCCAGCAGCTTACAGGGGGCAGAAAATGAAAAACTGTTTTTT. Its translation: CASSLQGAENEKLFF. The full variable domain, completed using reference TRBV5-1 and TRBJ1-4, is KAGVTQTPRYLIKTRGQQVTLSCSPISGHRSVSWYQQTPGQGLQFLFEYFSETQRNKGNFPGRFSGRQFSNSRSEMNVSTLELGDSALYLCASSLQGAENEKLFFGSGTQLSVL.